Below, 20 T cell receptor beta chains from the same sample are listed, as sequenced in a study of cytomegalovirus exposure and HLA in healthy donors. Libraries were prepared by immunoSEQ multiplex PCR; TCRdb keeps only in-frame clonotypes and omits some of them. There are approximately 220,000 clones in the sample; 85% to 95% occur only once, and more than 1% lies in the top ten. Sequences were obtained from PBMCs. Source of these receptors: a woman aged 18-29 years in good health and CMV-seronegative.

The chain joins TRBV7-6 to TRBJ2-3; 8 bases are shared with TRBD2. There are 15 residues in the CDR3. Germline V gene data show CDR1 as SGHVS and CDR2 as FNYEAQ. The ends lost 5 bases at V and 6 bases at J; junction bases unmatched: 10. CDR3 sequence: CASSLSGTGGDTQYF. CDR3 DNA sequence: TGTGCCAGCAGCCTTAGCGGGACCGGGGGTGATACGCAGTATTTT.

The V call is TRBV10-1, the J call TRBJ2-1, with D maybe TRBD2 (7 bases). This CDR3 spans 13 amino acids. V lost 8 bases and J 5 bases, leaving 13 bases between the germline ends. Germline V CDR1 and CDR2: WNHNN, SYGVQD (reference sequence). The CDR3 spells CASAEGGDNEQFF. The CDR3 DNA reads TGCGCCAGCGCGGAGGGGGGGGACAATGAGCAGTTCTTC.

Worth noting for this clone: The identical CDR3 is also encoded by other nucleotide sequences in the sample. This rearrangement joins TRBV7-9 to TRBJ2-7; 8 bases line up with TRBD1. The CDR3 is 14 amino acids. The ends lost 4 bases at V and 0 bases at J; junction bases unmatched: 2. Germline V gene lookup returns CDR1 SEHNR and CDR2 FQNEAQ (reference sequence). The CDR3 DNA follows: TGTGCCAGCAGCTCCGGACAGGGCTCCTACGAGCAGTACTTC. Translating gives CASSSGQGSYEQYF.

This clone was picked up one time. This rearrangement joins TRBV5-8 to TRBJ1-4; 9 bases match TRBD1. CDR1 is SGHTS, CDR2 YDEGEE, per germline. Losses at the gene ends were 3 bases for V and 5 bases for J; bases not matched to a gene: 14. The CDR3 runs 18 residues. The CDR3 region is CASSSGTGSLGGNEKLFF. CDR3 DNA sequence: TGTGCCAGCAGCTCCGGGACAGGGTCTCTCGGGGGGAATGAAAAACTGTTTTTT.

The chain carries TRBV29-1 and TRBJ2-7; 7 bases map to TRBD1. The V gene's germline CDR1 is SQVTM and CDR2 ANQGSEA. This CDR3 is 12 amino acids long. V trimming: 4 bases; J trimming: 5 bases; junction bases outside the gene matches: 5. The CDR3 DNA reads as TGCAGCGTTGGTGACAGGGTTGACGAGCAGTACTTC. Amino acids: CSVGDRVDEQYF.

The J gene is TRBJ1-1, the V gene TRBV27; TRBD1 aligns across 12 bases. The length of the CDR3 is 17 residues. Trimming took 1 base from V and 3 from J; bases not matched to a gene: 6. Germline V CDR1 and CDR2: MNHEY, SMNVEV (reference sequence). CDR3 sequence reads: CASSLFWDRGRDTEAFF. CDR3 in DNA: TGTGCCAGCAGTTTATTCTGGGACAGGGGGCGGGACACTGAAGCTTTCTTT.

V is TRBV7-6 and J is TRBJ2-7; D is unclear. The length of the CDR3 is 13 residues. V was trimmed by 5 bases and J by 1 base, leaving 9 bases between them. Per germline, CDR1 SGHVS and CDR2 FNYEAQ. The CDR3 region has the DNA TGTGCCAGCAGCCCCGTACGGTCCTACGAGCAGTACTTC. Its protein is CASSPVRSYEQYF.

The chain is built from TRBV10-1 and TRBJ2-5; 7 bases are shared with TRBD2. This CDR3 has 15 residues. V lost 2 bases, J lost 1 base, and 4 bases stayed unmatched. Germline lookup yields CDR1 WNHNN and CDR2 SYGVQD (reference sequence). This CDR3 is CASSEGASGQETQYF. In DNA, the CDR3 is TGCGCCAGCAGTGAGGGGGCTAGCGGCCAAGAGACCCAGTACTTC.

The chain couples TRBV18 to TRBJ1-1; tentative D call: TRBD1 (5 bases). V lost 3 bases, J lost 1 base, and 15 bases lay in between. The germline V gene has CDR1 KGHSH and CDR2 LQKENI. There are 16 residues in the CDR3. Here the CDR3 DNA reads TGTGCCAGCTCACCGGGGCAACGGACGGGGAACACTGAAGCTTTCTTT. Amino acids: CASSPGQRTGNTEAFF.

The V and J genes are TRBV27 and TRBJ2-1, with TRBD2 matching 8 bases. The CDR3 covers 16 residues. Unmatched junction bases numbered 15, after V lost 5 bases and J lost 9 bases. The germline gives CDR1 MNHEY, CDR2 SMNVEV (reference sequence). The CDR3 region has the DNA TGTGCCAGCAGTCTTAACCCTAGCGGGCTACTTAGTGAGCAGTTCTTC. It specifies CASSLNPSGLLSEQFF.

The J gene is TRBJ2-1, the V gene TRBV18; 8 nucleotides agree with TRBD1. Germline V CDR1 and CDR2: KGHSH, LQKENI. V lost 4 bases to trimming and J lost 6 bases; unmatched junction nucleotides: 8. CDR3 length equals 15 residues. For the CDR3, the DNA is TGTGCCAGCTCACTAGACAGGGGATCGGGCAATGAGCAGTTCTTC. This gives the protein CASSLDRGSGNEQFF.

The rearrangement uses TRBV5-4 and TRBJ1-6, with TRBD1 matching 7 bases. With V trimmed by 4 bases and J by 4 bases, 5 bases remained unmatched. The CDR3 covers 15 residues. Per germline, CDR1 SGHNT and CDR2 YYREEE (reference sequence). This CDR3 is CASSQVGQYNSPLHF. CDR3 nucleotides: TGTGCCAGCAGCCAAGTGGGACAGTATAATTCACCCCTCCACTTT.

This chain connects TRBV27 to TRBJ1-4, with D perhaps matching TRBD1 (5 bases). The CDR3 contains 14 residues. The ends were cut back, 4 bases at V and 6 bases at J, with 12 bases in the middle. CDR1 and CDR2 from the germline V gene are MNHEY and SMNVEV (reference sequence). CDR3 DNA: TGTGCCAGCAGTTCCCAGGGAGGTGATGAAAAACTGTTTTTT. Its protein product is CASSSQGGDEKLFF.

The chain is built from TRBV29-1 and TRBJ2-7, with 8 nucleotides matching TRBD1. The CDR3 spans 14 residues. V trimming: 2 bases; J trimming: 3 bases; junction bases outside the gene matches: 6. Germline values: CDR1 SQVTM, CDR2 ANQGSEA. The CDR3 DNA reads TGCAGCGTTGAAACGACAGGGGAAGACTACGAGCAGTACTTC. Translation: CSVETTGEDYEQYF.

CDR3 region: CASSSGTLAGGYNEQFF. The CDR3 DNA sequence: TGCGCCAGCAGCTCCGGAACACTAGCGGGAGGGTACAATGAGCAGTTCTTC. The rearrangement joins TRBV5-1 to TRBJ2-1; 13 nucleotides align to TRBD2. CDR1 is SGHRS, CDR2 YFSETQ, per germline. Trimming at V came to 3 bases and at J to 4 bases, leaving 7 bases not matched to a gene. This CDR3 has 17 residues.

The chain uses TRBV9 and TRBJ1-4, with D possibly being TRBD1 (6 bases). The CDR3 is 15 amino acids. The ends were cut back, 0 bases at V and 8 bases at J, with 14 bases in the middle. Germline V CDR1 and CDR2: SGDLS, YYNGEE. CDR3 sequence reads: CASSVDPGVGEKLFF. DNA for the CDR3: TGTGCCAGCAGCGTAGACCCAGGGGTGGGGGAAAAACTGTTTTTT.

For the CDR3, the DNA is TGCGCCAGCAACCCGCCTGGACAGGGTCTCAACACTGAAGCTTTCTTT. Its protein product is CASNPPGQGLNTEAFF. The chain employs TRBV10-1 and TRBJ1-1, with 8 bases matching TRBD1. The ends lost 7 bases at V and 2 bases at J; junction bases unmatched: 12. Germline V gene sequence: CDR1 WNHNN, CDR2 SYGVQD (reference sequence). This CDR3 has 16 residues.

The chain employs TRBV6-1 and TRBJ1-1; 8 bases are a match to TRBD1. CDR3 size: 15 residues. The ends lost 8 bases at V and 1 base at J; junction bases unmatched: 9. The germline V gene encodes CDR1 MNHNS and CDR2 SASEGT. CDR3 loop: CASPGQGRGNTEAFF. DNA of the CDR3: TGTGCCAGCCCCGGACAGGGCCGGGGGAACACTGAAGCTTTCTTT.

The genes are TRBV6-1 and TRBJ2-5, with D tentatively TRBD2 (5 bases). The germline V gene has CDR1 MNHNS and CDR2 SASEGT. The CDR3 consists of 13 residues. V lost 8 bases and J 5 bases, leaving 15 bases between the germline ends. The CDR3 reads CASLLRALETQYF. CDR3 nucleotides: TGTGCCAGCCTGTTGAGGGCTCTGGAGACCCAGTACTTC.

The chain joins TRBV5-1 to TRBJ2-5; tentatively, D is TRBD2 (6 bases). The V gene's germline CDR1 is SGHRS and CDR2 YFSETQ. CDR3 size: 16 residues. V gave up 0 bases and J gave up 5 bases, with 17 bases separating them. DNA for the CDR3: TGCGCCAGCAGCTTGGCCGGAAATAGCGGTGTGGAGACCCAGTACTTC. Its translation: CASSLAGNSGVETQYF.